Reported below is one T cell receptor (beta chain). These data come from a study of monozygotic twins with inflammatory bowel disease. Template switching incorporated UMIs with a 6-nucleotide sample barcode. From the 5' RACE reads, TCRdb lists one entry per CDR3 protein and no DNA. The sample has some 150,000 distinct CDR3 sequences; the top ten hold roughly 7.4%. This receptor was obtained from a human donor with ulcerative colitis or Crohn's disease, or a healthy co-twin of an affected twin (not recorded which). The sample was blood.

The CDR3 loop is CASSPRAKGYEQYF. The chain uses TRBV3-1 and TRBJ2-7; without DNA, the TCRdb call of TRBD1 cannot be checked. The CDR3 length is 14 residues. Germline V gives CDR1 LGHDT, CDR2 YNNKEL (reference sequence).